The present T cell receptor beta chain was sequenced within a study of Ad26.COV2.S vaccination and SARS-CoV-2 variants. Study-wide results and limits: While placebo recipients had lower spike-specific TCR breadth, vaccine recipients had more.

This clone showed up just a few times. Its target is not known. The treatment: around 19 received Ad26.COV2.S at low or high dose, single or two shots; 5 received placebo; per-sample allocation not given. Following the first vaccine or placebo injection, samples were taken on day 63. The data were produced by immunoSEQ multiplex PCR, yet TCRdb's version contains in-frame clones alone and is incomplete. The data hold 350,000 to 550,000 clones, with roughly nine tenths observed a single time. Germline V gene lookup returns CDR1 ENHRY and CDR2 SYGVKD. This CDR3 has 16 amino acids. The V segment lost 4 bases and the J segment 0 bases; nucleotides outside the gene matches: 3.

This rearrangement joins TRBV10-3 to TRBJ2-2; 9 bases are shared with TRBD2. The TCR originated in a person aged 18-60 years who received the Ad26.COV2.S COVID-19 vaccine or a placebo. This material consisted of peripheral blood, taken in a trial of Ad26.COV2.S vaccine versus placebo. DNA of the CDR3: TGTGCCATCAGTGGGACTAGCGCCACGAACACCGGGGAGCTGTTTTTT. This codes for CAISGTSATNTGELFF.